The entry below describes one T cell receptor beta chain. The CDR3 loop spans 14 amino acids. V lost 2 bases to trimming and J lost 11 bases; unmatched junction nucleotides: 10. The germline V gene encodes CDR1 ENHRY and CDR2 SYGVKD. Using a J-beta primer mix together with a sample-barcoded 5' primer, a second PCR was run for roughly 6 to 12 cycles. TCRdb processed the 5' RACE reads anew with MiXCR; each CDR3 protein has one entry. The table records about 1.5 million distinct CDR3 sequences, about 42% of them present only once. The data are from a study of blood T cells in healthy people across ages. Sequenced sample: blood. The rearrangement joins TRBV10-3 to TRBJ2-5; 8 positions match TRBD1. This receptor was taken from a woman aged 18-30 years in good health. The CDR3 sequence is CAISERRTGYEQYF. CDR3 DNA: TGTGCCATCAGTGAGCGAAGGACAGGGTATGAGCAGTACTTC.